Below, 25 T cell receptor beta chains from the same sample are listed, as sequenced in a study of shared clonotypes between healthy human individuals. Sequencing was performed with immunoSEQ multiplex PCR; in TCRdb, only in-frame clones are kept and a portion is missing. The repertoire includes some 2,500,000 clones, roughly 93% of them detected once, and 0.36% sits in the top ten. The sequencing input was naive CD4+ T cells from PBMCs. Subset reported: CD45RA+ positively selected. The origin of the receptors is a man between 18 and 29 years old in good health. Some clones in this sample may be carry-over from other donors' samples.

The chain carries TRBV7-9 and TRBJ1-1; D is ambiguous. CDR3 length: 13 amino acids. CDR1 SEHNR and CDR2 FQNEAQ come from the germline V gene (reference sequence). The V and J ends lost 4 bases and 5 bases respectively, with 11 bases between them. Written as DNA, the CDR3 is TGTGCCAGCAGCTCCGCCGAAATGACTGAAGCTTTCTTT. Translation gives CASSSAEMTEAFF.

The chain uses TRBV5-1 and TRBJ2-7, with 8 bases lining up with TRBD1. The CDR3 runs 14 residues. Germline assignment: CDR1 SGHRS and CDR2 YFSETQ. J gave up 3 bases and V 2 bases, and 4 bases lay outside the gene matches. The CDR3 nucleotides read TGCGCCAGCAGCTTCCCTGGACAGGGCTACGAGCAGTACTTC. Protein sequence: CASSFPGQGYEQYF.

This sequence joins TRBV6-6 and TRBJ1-2; 8 nucleotides agree with TRBD1. V trimming: 0 bases; J trimming: 5 bases; junction bases outside the gene matches: 5. In germline, CDR1 is MNHNY, CDR2 SVGAGI (reference sequence). The CDR3 length is 15 residues. The CDR3 here is CASSYSTTGAYGYTF. CDR3 nucleotides: TGTGCCAGCAGTTACTCGACGACAGGGGCTTATGGCTACACCTTC.

The V and J genes are TRBV10-2 and TRBJ1-2; TRBD1 agrees at 7 bases. The CDR3 contains 14 residues. The trim removed 5 bases at V and 2 bases at J, leaving 5 bases unmatched. Germline values: CDR1 WSHSY, CDR2 SAAADI. In DNA form, the CDR3 reads TGCGCCAGCAGTAGGGACAGTCAGAACTATGGCTACACCTTC. Its translation: CASSRDSQNYGYTF.

This chain links TRBV4-3 with TRBJ2-3, with D perhaps matching TRBD2 (5 bases). The CDR3 covers 18 residues. The germline V gene has CDR1 LGHNA and CDR2 YSLEER. Trimming cost V 1 base and J 2 bases, with 19 bases left between them. The CDR3 DNA follows: TGCGCCAGCAGCCAAGCTCCCCGGTCGGGATCTGACACAGATACGCAGTATTTT. Its translation is CASSQAPRSGSDTDTQYF.

The chain joins TRBV27 to TRBJ1-4; D gene unclear. This CDR3 is 13 amino acids long. The V and J ends lost 5 bases and 8 bases respectively, with 12 bases between them. Germline CDR1 and CDR2: MNHEY and SMNVEV (reference sequence). The CDR3 region has the DNA TGTGCCAGCAGTAACGACGGCTTGGAAAAACTGTTTTTT. It encodes CASSNDGLEKLFF.

The chain combines TRBV4-3 with TRBJ2-2; D unclear. CDR3 length: 12 amino acids. V lost 0 bases and J lost 7, with 3 bases in between. Germline V gene lookup returns CDR1 LGHNA and CDR2 YSLEER. This CDR3 reads CASSQDYGELFF. CDR3 DNA: TGCGCCAGCAGCCAAGACTACGGGGAGCTGTTTTTT.

The chain links TRBV4-1 to TRBJ2-2; the D gene is possibly TRBD2 (6 bases). There are 18 residues in the CDR3. Germline loops: CDR1 MGHRA, CDR2 YSYEKL. Trimming cost V 0 bases and J 0 bases, with 14 bases left between them. The CDR3 region has the DNA TGCGCCAGCAGCCAAGATCTTAGCGGTACTACGAACACCGGGGAGCTGTTTTTT. As protein: CASSQDLSGTTNTGELFF.

V gene TRBV7-3 combines with J gene TRBJ2-2; TRBD2 agrees at 15 bases. V lost 5 bases to trimming and J lost 3 bases; unmatched junction nucleotides: 7. Germline V gene data show CDR1 as SGHTA and CDR2 as FQGTGA. The CDR3 spans 18 residues. The CDR3 region is CASSMGLAGGRYTGELFF. The CDR3 coding sequence is TGTGCCAGCAGCATGGGACTAGCGGGAGGCCGTTACACCGGGGAGCTGTTTTTT. Full variable domain (rest looked up from reference TRBV7-3 and TRBJ2-2): GAGVSQTPSNKVTEKGKYVELRCDPISGHTALYWYRQSLGQGPEFLIYFQGTGAADDSGLPNDRFFAVRPEGSVSTLKIQRTERGDSAVYLCASSMGLAGGRYTGELFFGEGSRLTVL.

The rearrangement links TRBV5-6 to TRBJ2-3; D call uncertain. V was trimmed by 3 bases and J by 0 bases, leaving 11 bases between them. The CDR3 has 15 amino acids. Germline V lookup: CDR1 SGHDT, CDR2 YYEEEE. CDR3 protein: CASSSRRTSTDTQYF. For the CDR3, the DNA is TGTGCCAGCAGCTCACGGCGGACCAGCACAGATACGCAGTATTTT.

The CDR3 nucleotides read TGTGCCAGTAGTATAATGGGACAACGGGCGGGACAGCCCCAGCATTTT. Encoded protein: CASSIMGQRAGQPQHF. This sequence joins TRBV19 and TRBJ1-5; a weak D match, TRBD1 (6 bases). The CDR3 has 16 residues. The V end was cut by 2 bases, the J end by 7 bases, with 18 bases between. Per germline, CDR1 LNHDA and CDR2 SQIVND (reference sequence).

The chain joins TRBV14 to TRBJ1-4, with 7 bases that match TRBD1. Germline values: CDR1 SGHDN, CDR2 FVKESK. The CDR3 totals 16 residues. Trimming removed 3 bases from V and 2 bases from J; junction bases left unmatched: 6. In DNA, the CDR3 is TGTGCCAGCAGCCAGGGCACAGGGGTCACTAATGAAAAACTGTTTTTT. As protein: CASSQGTGVTNEKLFF.

The chain recombines TRBV4-3 with TRBJ2-4; 9 bases fit TRBD2. J was trimmed by 0 bases and V by 0 bases; bases with no gene match: 3. This CDR3 contains 17 residues. Germline loops: CDR1 LGHNA, CDR2 YSLEER. The CDR3 DNA reads as TGCGCCAGCAGCCAAGAGGCGGGAGGGAGAGCCAAAAACATTCAGTACTTC. This encodes CASSQEAGGRAKNIQYF.

Here the CDR3 reads CASSFGTGIGIEKLFF. In DNA form, the CDR3 reads TGTGCCAGTAGTTTCGGGACAGGGATCGGGATTGAAAAACTGTTTTTT. The chain joins TRBV19 to TRBJ1-4, with TRBD1 matching 9 bases. The trim removed 5 bases at V and 7 bases at J, leaving 11 bases unmatched. Germline CDR1 and CDR2: LNHDA and SQIVND (reference sequence). The CDR3 loop spans 16 amino acids.

The genes are TRBV11-2 and TRBJ2-3; tentative D call: TRBD2 (6 bases). This CDR3 is built from 15 residues. The V end lost 3 bases, the J end lost 4 bases, and 14 bases lay between the germline ends. Germline V gene sequence: CDR1 SGHAT, CDR2 FQNNGV. This CDR3 is CASSFTVGGADTQYF. In DNA form, the CDR3 reads TGTGCCAGCAGCTTCACGGTCGGAGGGGCAGATACGCAGTATTTT.

This chain connects TRBV6-4 to TRBJ1-2; no clear D. This CDR3 is built from 16 residues. The germline gives CDR1 MRHNA, CDR2 SNTAGT. V shed 3 bases and J shed 3 bases, with 17 bases lying between them. CDR3 protein: CASSEMVVPQDYGYTF. CDR3 DNA: TGTGCCAGCAGTGAGATGGTCGTGCCTCAAGACTATGGCTACACCTTC.

The gene calls are TRBV5-4 and TRBJ1-3; no definite D call. CDR3 length: 16 amino acids. The V end lost 4 bases, the J end lost 4 bases, and 18 bases lay between the germline ends. Germline assignment: CDR1 SGHNT and CDR2 YYREEE (reference sequence). Here the CDR3 DNA reads TGTGCCAGCAGCCCTCCGTCCAGCCAAGGCGGAAACACCATATATTTT. It specifies CASSPPSSQGGNTIYF. Based on the CDR3 plus reference TRBV5-4 and TRBJ1-3, the full variable domain is ETGVTQSPTHLIKTRGQQVTLRCSSQSGHNTVSWYQQALGQGPQFIFQYYREEENGRGNFPPRFSGLQFPNYSSELNVNALELDDSALYLCASSPPSSQGGNTIYFGEGSWLTVV.

Here the CDR3 reads CASRKAGTPGETQYF. DNA for the CDR3: TGTGCCAGCAGGAAAGCCGGGACCCCGGGGGAGACCCAGTACTTC. The chain recombines TRBV2 with TRBJ2-5; D might be TRBD1 or TRBD2, each matching 5 bases. CDR1 and CDR2 (germline): SNHLY, FYNNEI. The CDR3 runs to 15 residues. V lost 6 bases to trimming and J lost 5 bases, with 19 bases between them.

The CDR3 sequence: CASNPTGGDTEAFF. The CDR3 DNA is TGTGCCAGCAATCCCACAGGGGGAGACACTGAAGCTTTCTTT. This chain uses TRBV6-5 with TRBJ1-1; 8 positions agree with TRBD1. The J segment lost 3 bases and the V segment lost 7 bases, leaving 7 bases of the junction unmatched. The CDR3 runs 14 residues. The germline V gene encodes CDR1 MNHEY and CDR2 SVGAGI.

As for this clone: The same CDR3 also results from other DNA sequences found in this sample. This chain uses TRBV19 with TRBJ2-4; the match to TRBD1 covers 9 bases. This CDR3 has 16 residues. Germline-derived CDR1 and CDR2 are LNHDA and SQIVND (reference sequence). V gave up 4 bases and J gave up 0 bases; unmatched junction bases: 4. The CDR3 DNA sequence: TGTGCCAGTAGTACACCGGGACAGGGAGCCAAAAACATTCAGTACTTC. Protein product: CASSTPGQGAKNIQYF.

This clone was seen more than once but under ten times. V usage is TRBV7-9 and J usage is TRBJ1-1, with a tentative D call TRBD1 (5 bases). In germline, CDR1 is SEHNR, CDR2 FQNEAQ (reference sequence). V was clipped by 6 bases and J by 1 base, with 12 bases between them. This CDR3 contains 14 residues. The CDR3, as DNA: TGTGCCAGCAGGCCCGGGGGGTGGAACACTGAAGCTTTCTTT. Protein: CASRPGGWNTEAFF.

This chain links TRBV6-5 with TRBJ2-5, with a possible D match to TRBD2 (7 bases). V lost 4 bases and J lost 2, with 11 bases in between. This CDR3 is built from 14 residues. Germline V gene lookup returns CDR1 MNHEY and CDR2 SVGAGI. CDR3 residues: CASSWGRGQETQYF. CDR3 DNA: TGTGCCAGCAGTTGGGGGCGGGGGCAAGAGACCCAGTACTTC.

In the case of this clone: Other DNA sequences from this sample encode an identical CDR3 as well. V is TRBV18 and J is TRBJ2-7; 10 nucleotides line up with TRBD2. In germline, CDR1 is KGHSH, CDR2 LQKENI. Trimming cost V 2 bases and J 0 bases; bases outside gene matches: 1. The CDR3 is 15 amino acids. CDR3 sequence reads: CASSPASGSSYEQYF. CDR3 nucleotides: TGTGCCAGCTCACCAGCTAGCGGGAGCTCCTACGAGCAGTACTTC.

The rearrangement uses TRBV19 and TRBJ2-7; 8 positions agree with TRBD1. CDR1 LNHDA and CDR2 SQIVND come from the germline V gene (reference sequence). J lost 7 bases, V lost 3 bases, and 8 bases had no gene match. This CDR3 has 14 residues. CDR3 DNA sequence: TGTGCCAGTAGTATCCGGACAGGGCTAGGAGAGCAGTACTTC. Encoded protein: CASSIRTGLGEQYF.

This clone has just a few counts. The chain is built from TRBV6-5 and TRBJ1-1; D unclear. Deletions cut 7 bases from V and 3 bases from J, with 6 bases between. CDR3 size: 11 residues. CDR1 is MNHEY and CDR2 is SVGAGI in the germline V gene. CDR3 sequence reads: CASKRDTEAFF. In nucleotides, the CDR3 is TGTGCCAGCAAACGAGACACTGAAGCTTTCTTT.